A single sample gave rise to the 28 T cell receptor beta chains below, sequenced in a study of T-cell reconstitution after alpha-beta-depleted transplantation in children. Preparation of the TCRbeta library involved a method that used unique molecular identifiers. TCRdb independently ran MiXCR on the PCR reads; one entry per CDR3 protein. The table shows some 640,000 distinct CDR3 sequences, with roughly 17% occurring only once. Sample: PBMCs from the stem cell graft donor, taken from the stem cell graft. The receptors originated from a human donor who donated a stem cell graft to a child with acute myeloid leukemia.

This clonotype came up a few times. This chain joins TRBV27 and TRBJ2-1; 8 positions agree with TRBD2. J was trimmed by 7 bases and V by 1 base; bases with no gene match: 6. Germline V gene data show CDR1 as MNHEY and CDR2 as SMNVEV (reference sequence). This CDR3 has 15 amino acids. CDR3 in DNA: TGTGCCAGCAGTTTATTTGCGGGGGGATTGAATGAGCAGTTCTTC. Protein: CASSLFAGGLNEQFF.

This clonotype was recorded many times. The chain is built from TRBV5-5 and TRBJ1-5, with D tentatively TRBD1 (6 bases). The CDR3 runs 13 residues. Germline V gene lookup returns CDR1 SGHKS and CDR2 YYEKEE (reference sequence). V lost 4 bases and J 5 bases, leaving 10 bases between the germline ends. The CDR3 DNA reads TGTGCCAGCAGCCGACAGGAGGATCAGCCCCAGCATTTT. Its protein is CASSRQEDQPQHF. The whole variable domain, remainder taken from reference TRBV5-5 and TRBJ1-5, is DAGVTQSPTHLIKTRGQQVTLRCSPISGHKSVSWYQQVLGQGPQFIFQYYEKEERGRGNFPDRFSARQFPNYSSELNVNALLLGDSALYLCASSRQEDQPQHFGDGTRLSIL.

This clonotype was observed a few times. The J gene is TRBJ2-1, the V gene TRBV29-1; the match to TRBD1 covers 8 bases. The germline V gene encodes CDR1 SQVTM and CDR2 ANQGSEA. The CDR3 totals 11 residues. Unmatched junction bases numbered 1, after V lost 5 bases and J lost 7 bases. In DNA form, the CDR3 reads TGCAGCGTTCGGACAGGGAATGAGCAGTTCTTC. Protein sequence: CSVRTGNEQFF.

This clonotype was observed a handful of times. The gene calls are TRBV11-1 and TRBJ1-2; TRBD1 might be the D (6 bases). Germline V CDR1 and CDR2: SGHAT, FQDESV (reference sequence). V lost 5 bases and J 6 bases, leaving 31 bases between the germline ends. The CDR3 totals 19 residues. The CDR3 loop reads CASSPSGSSIPDRDNGYTF. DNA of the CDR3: TGTGCCAGCAGCCCATCCGGATCTTCGATCCCGGATCGGGACAATGGCTACACCTTC.

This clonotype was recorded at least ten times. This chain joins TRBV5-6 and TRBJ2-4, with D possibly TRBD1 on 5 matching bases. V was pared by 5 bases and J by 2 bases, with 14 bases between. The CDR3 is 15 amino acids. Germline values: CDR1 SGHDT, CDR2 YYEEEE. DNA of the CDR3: TGTGCCAGCAGTCGAATCAGGGAATCCAAAAACATTCAGTACTTC. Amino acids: CASSRIRESKNIQYF.

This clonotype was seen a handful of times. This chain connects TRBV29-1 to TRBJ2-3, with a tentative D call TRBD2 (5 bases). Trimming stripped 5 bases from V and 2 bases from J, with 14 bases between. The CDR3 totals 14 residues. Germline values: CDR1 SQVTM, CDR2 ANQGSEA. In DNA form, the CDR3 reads TGCAGCGTTTCTATAGGACTGTCCACAGATACGCAGTATTTT. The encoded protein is CSVSIGLSTDTQYF.

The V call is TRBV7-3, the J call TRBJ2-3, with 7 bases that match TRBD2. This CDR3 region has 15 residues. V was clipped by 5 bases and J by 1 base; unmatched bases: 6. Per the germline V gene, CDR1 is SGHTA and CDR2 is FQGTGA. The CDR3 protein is CASSPQRGGTDTQYF. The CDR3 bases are TGTGCCAGCAGCCCCCAACGGGGGGGCACAGATACGCAGTATTTT.

CDR3 loop: CASSQEPATGNGNTIYF. CDR3 nucleotides: TGCGCCAGCAGCCAGGAACCCGCAACAGGGAATGGAAACACCATATATTTT. This rearrangement joins TRBV4-1 to TRBJ1-3, with D tentatively TRBD1 (6 bases). The V end was cut by 3 bases, the J end by 3 bases, with 18 bases between. Per germline, CDR1 MGHRA and CDR2 YSYEKL. The CDR3 is 17 amino acids.

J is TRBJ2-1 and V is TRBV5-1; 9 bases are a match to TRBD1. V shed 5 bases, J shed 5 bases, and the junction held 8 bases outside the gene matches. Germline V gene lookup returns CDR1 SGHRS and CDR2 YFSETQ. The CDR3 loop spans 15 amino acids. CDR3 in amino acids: CASSFPGTGHNEQFF. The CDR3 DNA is TGCGCCAGCAGTTTCCCCGGGACAGGGCACAATGAGCAGTTCTTC.

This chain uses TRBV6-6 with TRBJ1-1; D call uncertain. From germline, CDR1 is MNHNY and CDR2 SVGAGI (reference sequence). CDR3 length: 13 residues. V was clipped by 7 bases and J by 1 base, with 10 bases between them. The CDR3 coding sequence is TGTGCCAGCAACACTGACCCGAACACTGAAGCTTTCTTT. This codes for CASNTDPNTEAFF.

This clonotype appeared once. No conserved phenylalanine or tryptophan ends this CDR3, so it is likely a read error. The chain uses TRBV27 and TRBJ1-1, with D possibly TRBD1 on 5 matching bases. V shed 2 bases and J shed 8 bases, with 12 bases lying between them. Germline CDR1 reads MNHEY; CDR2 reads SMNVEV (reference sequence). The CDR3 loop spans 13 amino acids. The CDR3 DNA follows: TGTGCCAGCAGTTTAGGCCCGGGGGGGGAAGCTTTCTCT. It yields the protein CASSLGPGGEAFS.

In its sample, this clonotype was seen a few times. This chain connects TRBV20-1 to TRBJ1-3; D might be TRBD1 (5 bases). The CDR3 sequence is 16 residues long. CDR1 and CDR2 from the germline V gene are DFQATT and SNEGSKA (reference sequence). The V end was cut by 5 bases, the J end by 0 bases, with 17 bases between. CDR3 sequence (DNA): TGCAGTGCTCTTAGGCCTGGGACGGGCTCTGGAAACACCATATATTTT. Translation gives CSALRPGTGSGNTIYF.

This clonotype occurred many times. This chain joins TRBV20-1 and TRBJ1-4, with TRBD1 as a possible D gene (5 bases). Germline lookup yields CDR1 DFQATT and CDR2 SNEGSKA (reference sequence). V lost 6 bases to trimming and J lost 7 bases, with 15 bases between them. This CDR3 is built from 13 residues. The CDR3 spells CSARTNLLEKLFF. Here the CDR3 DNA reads TGCAGTGCCAGGACAAATCTCCTTGAAAAACTGTTTTTT.

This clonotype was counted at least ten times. CDR3 coding DNA: TGTGCCAGCAGCAGACAGGCCTACACTGAAGCTTTCTTT. This sequence encodes CASSRQAYTEAFF. This chain connects TRBV7-2 to TRBJ1-1, with D tentatively TRBD1 (6 bases). CDR3 size: 13 residues. Germline V gene lookup returns CDR1 SGHTA and CDR2 FQGNSA. Trimming left V 5 bases short and J 3 bases short, with 10 bases between.

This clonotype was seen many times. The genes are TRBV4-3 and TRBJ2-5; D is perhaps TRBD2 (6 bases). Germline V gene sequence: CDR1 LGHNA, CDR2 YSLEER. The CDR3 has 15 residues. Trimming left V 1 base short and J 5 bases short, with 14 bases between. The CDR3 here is CASSQGTGEVETQYF. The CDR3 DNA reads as TGCGCCAGCAGCCAAGGGACGGGAGAGGTGGAGACCCAGTACTTC.

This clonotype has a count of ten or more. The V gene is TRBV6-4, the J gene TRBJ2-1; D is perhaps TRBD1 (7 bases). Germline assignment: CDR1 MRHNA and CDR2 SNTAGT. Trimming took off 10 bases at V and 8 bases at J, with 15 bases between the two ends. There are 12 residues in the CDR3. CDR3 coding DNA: TGTGCCACAAGGAGGGGGCGGGATGAGCAGTTCTTC. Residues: CATRRGRDEQFF.

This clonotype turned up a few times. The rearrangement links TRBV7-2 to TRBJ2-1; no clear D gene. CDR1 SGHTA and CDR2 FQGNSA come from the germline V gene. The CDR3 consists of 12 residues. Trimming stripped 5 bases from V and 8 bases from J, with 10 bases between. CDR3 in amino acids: CASSPRHDEQFF. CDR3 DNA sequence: TGTGCCAGCAGCCCTCGACATGATGAGCAGTTCTTC.

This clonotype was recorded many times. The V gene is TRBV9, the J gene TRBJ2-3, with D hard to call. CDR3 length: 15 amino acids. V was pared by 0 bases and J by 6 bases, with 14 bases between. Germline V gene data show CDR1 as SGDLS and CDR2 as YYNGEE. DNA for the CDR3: TGTGCCAGCAGCGTAGGGGCAGGCGCCGAGGATACGCAGTATTTT. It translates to CASSVGAGAEDTQYF.

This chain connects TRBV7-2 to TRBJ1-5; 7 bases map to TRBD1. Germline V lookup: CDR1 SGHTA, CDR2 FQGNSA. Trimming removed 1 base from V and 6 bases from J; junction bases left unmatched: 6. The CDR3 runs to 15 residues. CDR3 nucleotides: TGTGCCAGCAGCTTAGAAGGGACAGTTAGTCAGCCCCAGCATTTT. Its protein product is CASSLEGTVSQPQHF.

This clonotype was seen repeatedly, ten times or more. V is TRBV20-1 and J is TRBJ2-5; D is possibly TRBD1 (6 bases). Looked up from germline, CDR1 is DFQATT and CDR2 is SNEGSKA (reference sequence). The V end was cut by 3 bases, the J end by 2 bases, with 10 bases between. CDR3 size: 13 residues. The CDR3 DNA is TGCAGTGCTAGTAAGGGGGTGCAAGAGACCCAGTACTTC. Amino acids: CSASKGVQETQYF.

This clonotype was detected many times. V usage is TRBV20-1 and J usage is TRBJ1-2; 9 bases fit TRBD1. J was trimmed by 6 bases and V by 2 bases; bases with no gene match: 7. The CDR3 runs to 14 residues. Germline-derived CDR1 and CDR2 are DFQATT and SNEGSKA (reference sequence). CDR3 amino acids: CSARRTGEWNGYTF. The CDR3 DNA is TGCAGTGCTAGACGGACAGGGGAATGGAATGGCTACACCTTC.

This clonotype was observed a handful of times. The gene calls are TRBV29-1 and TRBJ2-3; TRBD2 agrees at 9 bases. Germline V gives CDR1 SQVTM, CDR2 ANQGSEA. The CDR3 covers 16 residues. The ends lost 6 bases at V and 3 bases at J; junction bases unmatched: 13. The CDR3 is CSVPNRLAGRTDTQYF. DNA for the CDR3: TGCAGCGTGCCGAATAGGCTAGCGGGGAGAACAGATACGCAGTATTTT.

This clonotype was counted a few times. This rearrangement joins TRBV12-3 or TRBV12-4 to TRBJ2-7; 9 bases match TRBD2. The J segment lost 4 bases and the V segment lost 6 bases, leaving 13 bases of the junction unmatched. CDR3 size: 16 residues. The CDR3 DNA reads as TGTGCCAGCAGCTTTCGGGCGGGGGGGCTTGGATACGAGCAGTACTTC. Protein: CASSFRAGGLGYEQYF.

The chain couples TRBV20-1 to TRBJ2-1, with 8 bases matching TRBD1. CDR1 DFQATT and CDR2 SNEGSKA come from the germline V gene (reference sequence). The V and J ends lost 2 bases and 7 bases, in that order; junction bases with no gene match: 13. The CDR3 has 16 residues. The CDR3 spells CSARPPGGIRGNEQFF. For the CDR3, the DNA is TGCAGTGCTAGACCCCCAGGGGGCATCAGAGGAAATGAGCAGTTCTTC.

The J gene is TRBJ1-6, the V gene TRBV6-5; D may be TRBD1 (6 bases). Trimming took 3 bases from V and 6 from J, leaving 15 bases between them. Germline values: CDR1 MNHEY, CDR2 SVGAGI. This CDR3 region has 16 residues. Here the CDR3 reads CASSYRGGRRNSPLHF. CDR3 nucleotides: TGTGCCAGCAGTTATAGGGGGGGACGGCGTAATTCACCCCTCCACTTT.

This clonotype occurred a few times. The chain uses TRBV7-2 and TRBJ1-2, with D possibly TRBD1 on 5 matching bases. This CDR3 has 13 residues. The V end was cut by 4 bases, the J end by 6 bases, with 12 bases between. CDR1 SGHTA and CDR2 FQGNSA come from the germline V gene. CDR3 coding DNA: TGTGCCAGCAGCTCCCAGGGTTCAAATGGCTACACCTTC. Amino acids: CASSSQGSNGYTF.

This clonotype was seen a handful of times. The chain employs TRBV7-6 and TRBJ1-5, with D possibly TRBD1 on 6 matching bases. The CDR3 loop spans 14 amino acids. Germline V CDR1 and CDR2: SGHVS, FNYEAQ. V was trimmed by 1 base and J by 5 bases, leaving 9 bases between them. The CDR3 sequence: CASSLDRGYQPQHF. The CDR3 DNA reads TGTGCCAGCAGCTTAGATAGGGGGTATCAGCCCCAGCATTTT.

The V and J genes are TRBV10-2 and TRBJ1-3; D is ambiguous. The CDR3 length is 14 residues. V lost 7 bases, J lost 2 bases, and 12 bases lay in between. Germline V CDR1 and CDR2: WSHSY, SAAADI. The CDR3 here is CASNPSETGNTIYF. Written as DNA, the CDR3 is TGCGCCAGCAACCCCTCAGAGACTGGAAACACCATATATTTT.